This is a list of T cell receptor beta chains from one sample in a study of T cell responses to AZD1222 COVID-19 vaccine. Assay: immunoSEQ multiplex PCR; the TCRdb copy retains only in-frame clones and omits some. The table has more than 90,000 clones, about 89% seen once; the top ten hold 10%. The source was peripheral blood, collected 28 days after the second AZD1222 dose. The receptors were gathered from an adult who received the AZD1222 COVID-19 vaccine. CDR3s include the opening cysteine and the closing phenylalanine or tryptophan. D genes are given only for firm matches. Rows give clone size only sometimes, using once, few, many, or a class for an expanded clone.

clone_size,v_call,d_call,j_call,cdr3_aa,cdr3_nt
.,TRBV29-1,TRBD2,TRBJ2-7,CSVEFTGGGREQYF,TGCAGCGTTGAATTTACGGGAGGGGGGCGCGAGCAGTACTTC
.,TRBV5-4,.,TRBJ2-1,CASSLGTGRVNEQFF,TGTGCCAGCAGCTTGGGGACAGGGAGGGTCAATGAGCAGTTCTTC
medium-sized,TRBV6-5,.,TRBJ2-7,CASSYLGDEQYF,TGTGCCAGCAGTTATTTAGGAGACGAGCAGTACTTC
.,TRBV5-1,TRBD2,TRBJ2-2,CASSLFLAGGGTGELFF,TGCGCCAGCAGCTTGTTTCTAGCGGGAGGTGGCACCGGGGAGCTGTTTTTT
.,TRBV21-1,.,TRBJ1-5,CASSNGRFTWPQHF,TGTGCCAGCAGCAACGGACGCTTTACCTGGCCCCAGCATTTT
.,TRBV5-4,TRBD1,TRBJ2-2,CASSRGQEMNTGELFF,TGTGCCAGCAGTCGTGGACAGGAAATGAACACCGGGGAGCTGTTTTTT
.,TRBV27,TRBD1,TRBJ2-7,CASSPAGQGYEQYF,TGTGCCAGCAGTCCGGCGGGACAGGGCTACGAGCAGTACTTC
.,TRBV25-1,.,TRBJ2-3,CARQGTFTDTQYF,TGTGCCAGGCAGGGGACTTTCACAGATACGCAGTATTTT
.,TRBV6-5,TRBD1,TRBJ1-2,CASRRQGPYGYTF,TGTGCCAGCAGACGACAGGGACCCTATGGCTACACCTTC
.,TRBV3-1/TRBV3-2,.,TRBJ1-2,CASSQDAGQSYGYTF,TGTGCCAGCAGCCAAGATGCCGGACAGAGCTATGGCTACACCTTC
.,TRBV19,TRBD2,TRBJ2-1,CASSLRLAGGLYNEQFF,TGTGCCAGTAGCTTAAGACTAGCGGGAGGCCTTTACAATGAGCAGTTCTTC
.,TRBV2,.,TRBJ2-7,CASSEAGAVEQYF,TGTGCCAGCAGTGAGGCGGGGGCGGTCGAGCAGTACTTC
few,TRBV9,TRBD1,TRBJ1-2,CASSVETGPYYGYTF,TGTGCCAGCAGCGTAGAGACAGGGCCTTACTATGGCTACACCTTC
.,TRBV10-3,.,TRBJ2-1,CAISESPRGGEQFF,TGTGCCATCAGTGAGAGCCCCAGGGGGGGAGAGCAGTTCTTC
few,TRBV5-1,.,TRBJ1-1,CASSFLSEVNTEAFF,TGCGCCAGCAGCTTTCTTTCCGAGGTAAACACTGAAGCTTTCTTT
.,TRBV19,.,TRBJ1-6,CASSRTLDVYNSPLHF,TGTGCCAGTAGTAGGACCCTGGACGTATATAATTCACCCCTCCACTTT
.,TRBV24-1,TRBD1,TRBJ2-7,CATSDPKTGGGEQYF,TGTGCCACCAGTGACCCTAAGACAGGGGGAGGCGAGCAGTACTTC
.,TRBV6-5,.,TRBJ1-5,CASSTTGVSNQPQHF,TGTGCCAGCAGTACAACGGGGGTAAGCAATCAGCCCCAGCATTTT
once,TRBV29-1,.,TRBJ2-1,CSVEIYNEQFF,TGCAGCGTGGAAATATACAATGAGCAGTTCTTC
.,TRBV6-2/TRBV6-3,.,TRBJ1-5,CASSYSTLYQPQHF,TGTGCCAGCAGTTACTCGACATTGTATCAGCCCCAGCATTTT
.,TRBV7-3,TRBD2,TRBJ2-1,CASSPATSGYNEQFF,TGTGCCAGCAGCCCGGCGACTAGCGGATACAATGAGCAGTTCTTC
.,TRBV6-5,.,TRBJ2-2,CASYTAGSSVGELFF,TGTGCCAGCTATACGGCGGGCTCTAGCGTCGGGGAGCTGTTTTTT
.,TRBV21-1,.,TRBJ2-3,CASSNRGQGADTQYF,TGTGCCAGCAGCAACAGGGGACAGGGGGCAGATACGCAGTATTTT
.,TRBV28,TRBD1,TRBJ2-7,CAITGQGYEQYF,TGTGCCATCACGGGACAGGGCTACGAGCAGTACTTC
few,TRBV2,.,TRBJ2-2,CASSVLNQVGELFF,TGTGCCAGCAGTGTTTTAAACCAGGTCGGGGAGCTGTTTTTT
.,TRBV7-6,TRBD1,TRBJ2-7,CASSLSRTGPYEQYF,TGTGCCAGCAGCTTATCCCGGACAGGGCCCTACGAGCAGTACTTC
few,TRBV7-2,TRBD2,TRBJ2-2,CASSSRLATSANTGELFF,TGTGCCAGCAGCTCCAGACTGGCGACTAGCGCAAACACCGGGGAGCTGTTTTTT
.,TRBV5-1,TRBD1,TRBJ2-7,CASSLDEKGQALYEQYF,TGCGCCAGCAGCTTGGACGAAAAGGGACAGGCCCTCTACGAGCAGTACTTC
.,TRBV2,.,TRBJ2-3,CASTTGGPFTDTQYF,TGTGCCAGCACAACGGGGGGCCCATTCACAGATACGCAGTATTTT
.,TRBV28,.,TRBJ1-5,CASSLVGGSLLSNQPQHF,TGTGCCAGCAGTTTAGTGGGGGGCAGTCTCCTCAGCAATCAGCCCCAGCATTTT
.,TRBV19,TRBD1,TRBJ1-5,CASQDRAGQPQHF,TGTGCCAGCCAAGACAGGGCGGGTCAGCCCCAGCATTTT
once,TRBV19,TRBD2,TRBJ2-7,CASSPTSGRSYEQYF,TGTGCCAGTAGCCCGACTAGCGGGAGGTCCTACGAGCAGTACTTC
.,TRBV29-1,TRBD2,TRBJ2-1,CSVETSAIYNEQFF,TGCAGCGTTGAAACTAGCGCTATATACAATGAGCAGTTCTTC
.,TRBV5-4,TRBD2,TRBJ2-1,CASSFKASGRDEQFF,TGTGCCAGCAGCTTTAAGGCTAGCGGGAGGGATGAGCAGTTCTTC